This T cell receptor beta chain was sequenced for a study of blood T cells in healthy people across ages. This clonotype was detected only a few times. Germline CDR1 reads SNHLY; CDR2 reads FYNNEI. This CDR3 has 10 amino acids. The V gene lost 7 bases and the J gene lost 8 bases, with 5 bases spanning the gap. A second PCR, run for roughly 7 to 12 cycles, used a sample-barcoded 5' primer plus a J-beta primer mix. TCRdb reprocessed the 5' RACE reads with MiXCR, giving one entry per CDR3 protein. The repertoire holds more than 500,000 distinct CDR3 sequences, 27% seen once, with approximately 17% in the top ten.

The sample consisted of blood. This receptor was taken from a woman in her 70s in good health. V usage is TRBV2 and J usage is TRBJ1-4, with D uncertain. The CDR3 region has the DNA TGTGCCAGCATGAGAGAAAAACTGTTTTTT. As protein: CASMREKLFF.